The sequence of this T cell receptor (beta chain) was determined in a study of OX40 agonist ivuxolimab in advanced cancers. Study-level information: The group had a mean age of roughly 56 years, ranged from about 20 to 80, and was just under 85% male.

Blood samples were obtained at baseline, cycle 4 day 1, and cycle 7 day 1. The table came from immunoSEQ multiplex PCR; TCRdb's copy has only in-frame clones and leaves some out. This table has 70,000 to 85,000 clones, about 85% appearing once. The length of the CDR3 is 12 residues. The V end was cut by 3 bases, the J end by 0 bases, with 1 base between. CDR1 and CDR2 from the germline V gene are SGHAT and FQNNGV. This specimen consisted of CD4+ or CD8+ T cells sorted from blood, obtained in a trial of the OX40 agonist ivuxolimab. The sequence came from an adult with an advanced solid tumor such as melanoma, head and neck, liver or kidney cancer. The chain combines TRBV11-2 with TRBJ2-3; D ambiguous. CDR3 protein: CASSLSTDTQYF. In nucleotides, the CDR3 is TGTGCCAGCAGCTTGAGCACAGATACGCAGTATTTT.